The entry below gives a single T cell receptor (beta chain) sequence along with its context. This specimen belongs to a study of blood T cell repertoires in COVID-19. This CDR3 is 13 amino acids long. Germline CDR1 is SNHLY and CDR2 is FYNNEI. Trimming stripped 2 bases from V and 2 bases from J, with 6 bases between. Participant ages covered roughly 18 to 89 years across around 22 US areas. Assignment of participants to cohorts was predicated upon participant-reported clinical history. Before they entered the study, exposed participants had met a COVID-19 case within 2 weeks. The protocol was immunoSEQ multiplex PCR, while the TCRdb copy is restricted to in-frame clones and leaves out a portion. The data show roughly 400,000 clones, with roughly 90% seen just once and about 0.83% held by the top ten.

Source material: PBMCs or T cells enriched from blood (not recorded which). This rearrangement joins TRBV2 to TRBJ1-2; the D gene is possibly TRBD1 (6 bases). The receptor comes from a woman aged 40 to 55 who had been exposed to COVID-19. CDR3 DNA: TGTGCCAGCAGTGAAAGGGGGAACTATGGCTACACCTTC. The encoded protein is CASSERGNYGYTF.